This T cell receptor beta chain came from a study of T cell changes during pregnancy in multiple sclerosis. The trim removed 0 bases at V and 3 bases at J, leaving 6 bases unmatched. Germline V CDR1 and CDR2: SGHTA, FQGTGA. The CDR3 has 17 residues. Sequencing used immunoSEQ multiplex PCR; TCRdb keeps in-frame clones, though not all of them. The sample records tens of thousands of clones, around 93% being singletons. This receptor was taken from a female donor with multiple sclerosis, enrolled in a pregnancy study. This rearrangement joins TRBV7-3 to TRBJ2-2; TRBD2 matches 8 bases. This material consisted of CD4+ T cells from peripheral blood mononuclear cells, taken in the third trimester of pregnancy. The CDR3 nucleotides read TGTGCCAGCAGCTTAACCGGAGCGGGGGCCGACACCGGGGAGCTGTTTTTT. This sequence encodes CASSLTGAGADTGELFF.